Detailed here is one T cell receptor beta chain. The target antigen is unknown. The entry originates in a study of T cell repertoires in cytomegalovirus infection. Study information: Peptides in the study included HLA-C-restricted and HLA-B-restricted CMV epitopes. From public TCR beta signatures came an indication of both CMV infection and matching HLA type.

Points from the study as a whole: Summed frequency of shared TCR beta families picked out CMV carriers who also had the relevant HLA. HLA-C-restricted CMV clonotypes gave the most frequent clonotype in two of eight donors.

Each CDR3 protein gets one entry after TCRdb re-called the reads with MiXCR. Counted here are hundreds of thousands of distinct CDR3 sequences, almost 30% occurring once; the ten biggest clones make up over 15%. This TCR was sampled from a human donor in good health (CMV status not recorded). Some clones in this sample may be carry-over from other donors' samples. The sequences come from cultured PBMCs, collected from culture after CMV antigen stimulation.

The CDR3 sequence: CASREDRANTEAFF. The CDR3 nucleotides are TGTGCCAGCAGAGAGGACAGGGCGAACACTGAAGCTTTCTTT. V is TRBV6-4 and J is TRBJ1-1; 8 nucleotides match TRBD1. This CDR3 spans 14 amino acids. The germline CDR1 and CDR2 sequences are MRHNA and SNTAGT. The V gene end was trimmed by 6 bases and the J gene end by 1 base; junction bases not matched to a gene: 4.